The rows below give T cell receptor beta chains drawn from one sample of a study of blood T cell repertoires in COVID-19. Sequencing was performed with immunoSEQ multiplex PCR; in TCRdb, only in-frame clones are kept and a portion is missing. The sample consists of over 350,000 clones, 88% of them appearing once. The specimen sequenced was PBMCs or T cells enriched from blood (not recorded which). These receptors all stem from a woman between 18 and 30 years old who had recovered from COVID-19. The CDR3 runs from the conserved cysteine through the conserved F or W. D genes are given only for firm matches. Expanded clones get a size class; other rows say once, few or many, or leave the size out.

NA	TRBV19	TRBJ1-2	TRBD1	CASSIPQGSYGYTF	TGTGCCAGTAGTATCCCACAGGGGAGTTATGGCTACACCTTC
NA	TRBV12-3/TRBV12-4	TRBJ2-7	NA	CASSTDSYEQYF	TGTGCCAGCAGCACAGACAGCTACGAGCAGTACTTC
NA	TRBV4-1	TRBJ2-5	TRBD2	CASSPQGVAGGQETQYF	TGCGCCAGCAGCCCTCAGGGGGTAGCGGGGGGCCAAGAGACCCAGTACTTC
few	TRBV7-8	TRBJ1-5	NA	CASSLARGGAQPQHF	TGTGCCAGCAGCTTAGCGCGGGGAGGAGCTCAGCCCCAGCATTTT
NA	TRBV5-1	TRBJ1-1	NA	CASSLGTSTEAFF	TGCGCCAGCAGCTTGGGGACTTCCACTGAAGCTTTCTTT
NA	TRBV6-5	TRBJ1-2	TRBD1	CASRTGTGNLSGYTF	TGTGCCAGCAGAACCGGGACAGGGAATCTCTCGGGCTACACCTTC
NA	TRBV29-1	TRBJ1-2	NA	CSVDYGGANYGYTF	TGCAGCGTTGACTACGGGGGAGCGAACTATGGCTACACCTTC
once	TRBV3-1/TRBV3-2	TRBJ1-5	NA	CASSQGAGSNQPQHF	TGTGCCAGCAGCCAAGGTGCAGGGAGCAATCAGCCCCAGCATTTT
NA	TRBV5-8	TRBJ2-3	TRBD2	CASSSTSGGADTQYF	TGTGCCAGCAGCTCGACTAGCGGGGGGGCGGATACGCAGTATTTT
NA	TRBV11-3	TRBJ1-1	NA	CASSLRDRERADTEAFF	TGTGCCAGCAGCTTGCGGGATCGGGAGAGAGCGGACACTGAAGCTTTCTTT
NA	TRBV11-3	TRBJ2-2	NA	CASSSIPGGEDTGELFF	TGTGCCAGCAGCTCAATTCCCGGGGGAGAGGACACCGGGGAGCTGTTTTTT
NA	TRBV4-1	TRBJ2-1	NA	CASSLFSGALNEQFF	TGCGCCAGCAGCCTTTTTAGCGGTGCCTTGAATGAGCAGTTCTTC
once	TRBV19	TRBJ1-5	NA	CASSTDYNQPQHF	TGTGCCAGTAGTACGGACTATAATCAGCCCCAGCATTTT
NA	TRBV6-2/TRBV6-3	TRBJ1-4	TRBD1	CASSYTAGQGGEKLFF	TGTGCCAGCAGTTACACGGCGGGACAGGGAGGTGAAAAACTGTTTTTT
NA	TRBV11-3	TRBJ2-7	NA	CASSPGGSYEQYF	TGTGCCAGCAGCCCAGGGGGGAGCTACGAGCAGTACTTC
few	TRBV6-2/TRBV6-3	TRBJ1-1	NA	CASSYSGGWAEAFF	TGTGCCAGCAGTTACTCAGGGGGTTGGGCTGAAGCTTTCTTT
NA	TRBV7-2	TRBJ2-5	NA	CASSLAWGDQETQYF	TGTGCCAGCAGCTTAGCTTGGGGGGACCAAGAGACCCAGTACTTC
NA	TRBV4-3	TRBJ2-7	NA	CASSRGQSSYEQYF	TGCGCCAGCAGCCGGGGGCAGTCGTCCTACGAGCAGTACTTC
NA	TRBV3-1/TRBV3-2	TRBJ1-2	TRBD1	CASSPWTGGSYGYTF	TGTGCCAGCAGCCCCTGGACAGGGGGATCCTACGGCTACACCTTC
NA	TRBV5-1	TRBJ2-2	NA	CASSFYGELFF	TGCGCCAGCAGCTTTTACGGGGAGCTGTTTTTT
NA	TRBV18	TRBJ1-1	TRBD1	CASSQYGTGGTEAFF	TGTGCCAGCTCACAGTACGGGACAGGGGGGACTGAAGCTTTCTTT
NA	TRBV5-1	TRBJ2-1	TRBD2	CASSLVSSGGDEQFF	TGCGCCAGCAGCTTGGTGTCTAGCGGGGGGGATGAGCAGTTCTTC
NA	TRBV9	TRBJ2-3	TRBD2	CASNKKGLAGAPDTQYF	TGTGCCAGCAACAAAAAGGGACTAGCGGGGGCCCCAGATACGCAGTATTTT
NA	TRBV19	TRBJ1-2	TRBD1	CASSMNRGDGYTF	TGTGCCAGTAGTATGAACAGGGGGGATGGCTACACCTTC
once	TRBV4-1	TRBJ2-2	NA	CASSPVASANTGELFF	TGCGCCAGCAGCCCTGTGGCTAGCGCTAACACCGGGGAGCTGTTTTTT
few	TRBV19	TRBJ1-2	NA	CASKAGLDYGYTF	TGTGCCAGTAAAGCAGGGTTGGACTATGGCTACACCTTC
NA	TRBV6-5	TRBJ1-2	NA	CASSLRTPSYGYTF	TGTGCCAGCAGTTTGCGGACACCGAGCTATGGCTACACCTTC
NA	TRBV30	TRBJ1-1	TRBD1	CAWSSQGLFEAFF	TGTGCCTGGAGTTCACAGGGGTTATTTGAAGCTTTCTTT
NA	TRBV19	TRBJ1-5	TRBD1	CASSGQAETPSRPQHF	TGTGCCAGTAGTGGACAGGCCGAAACACCATCTCGGCCCCAGCATTTT
NA	TRBV28	TRBJ2-1	TRBD1	CASSTRQGYNEQFF	TGTGCCAGCAGTACCAGACAGGGCTACAATGAGCAGTTCTTC
NA	TRBV7-9	TRBJ2-3	TRBD1	CASSADRADSLRTDTQYF	TGTGCCAGCAGCGCAGACAGGGCCGACTCACTTCGCACAGATACGCAGTATTTT
NA	TRBV9	TRBJ1-1	NA	CASSGQGNTEAFF	TGTGCCAGCAGCGGTCAGGGGAACACTGAAGCTTTCTTT
NA	TRBV4-2	TRBJ1-6	NA	CASSQESNLFQASSYNSPLHF	TGTGCCAGCAGCCAAGAATCCAATCTTTTCCAGGCAAGCTCCTATAATTCACCCCTCCACTTT
NA	TRBV9	TRBJ2-7	TRBD1	CASSSLQTGRGEQYF	TGTGCCAGCAGCTCCCTACAGACAGGGCGCGGCGAACAGTACTTC
NA	TRBV18	TRBJ1-1	NA	CASSLGTSEGAFF	TGTGCCAGCTCACTAGGGACTTCCGAGGGAGCTTTCTTT
NA	TRBV4-1	TRBJ1-5	NA	CASSQGEGGNQPQHF	TGCGCCAGCAGCCAAGGGGAGGGTGGCAATCAGCCCCAGCATTTT
once	TRBV7-9	TRBJ1-2	TRBD1	CASSSIQGGRGYTF	TGTGCCAGCAGCTCCATACAGGGGGGAAGGGGCTACACCTTC
NA	TRBV27	TRBJ1-6	TRBD1	CASSLFQGALHF	TGTGCCAGCAGTTTGTTCCAGGGGGCCCTCCACTTT
NA	TRBV27	TRBJ1-4	NA	CASSAGTLGVEKLFF	TGTGCCAGCAGTGCCGGGACTCTCGGGGTTGAAAAACTGTTTTTT
NA	TRBV9	TRBJ2-1	NA	CASSVEVAYNEQFF	TGTGCCAGCAGCGTAGAGGTAGCATACAATGAGCAGTTCTTC